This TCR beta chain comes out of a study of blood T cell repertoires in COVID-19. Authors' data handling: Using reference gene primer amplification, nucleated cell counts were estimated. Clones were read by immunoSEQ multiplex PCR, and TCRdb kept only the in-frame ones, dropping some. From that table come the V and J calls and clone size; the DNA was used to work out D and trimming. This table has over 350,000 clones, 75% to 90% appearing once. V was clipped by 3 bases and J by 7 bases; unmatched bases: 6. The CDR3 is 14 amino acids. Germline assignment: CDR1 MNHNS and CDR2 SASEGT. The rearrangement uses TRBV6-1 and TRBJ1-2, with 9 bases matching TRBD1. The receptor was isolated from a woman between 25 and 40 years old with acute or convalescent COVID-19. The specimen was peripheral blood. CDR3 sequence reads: CASSETGTGSGYTF. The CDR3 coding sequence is TGTGCCAGCAGTGAGACCGGGACAGGGAGTGGCTACACCTTC.